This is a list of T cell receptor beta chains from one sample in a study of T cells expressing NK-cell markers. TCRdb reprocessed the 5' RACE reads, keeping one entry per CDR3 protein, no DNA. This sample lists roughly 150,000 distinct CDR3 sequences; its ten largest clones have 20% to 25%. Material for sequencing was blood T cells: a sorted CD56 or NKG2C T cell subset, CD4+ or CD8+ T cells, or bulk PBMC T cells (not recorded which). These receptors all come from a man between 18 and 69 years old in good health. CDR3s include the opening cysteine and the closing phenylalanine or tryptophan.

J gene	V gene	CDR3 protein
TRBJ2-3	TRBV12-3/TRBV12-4	CASSSGLAGGFLLADTQYF
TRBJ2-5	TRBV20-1	CSARDSVLTGGHQETQYF
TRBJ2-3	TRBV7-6	CASSLSVADTQYF
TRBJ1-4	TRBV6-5	CASSYGTLTNEKLFF
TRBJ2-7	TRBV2	CASSELPGGDEQYF
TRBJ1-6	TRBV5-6	CASSLVGGTYNSPLHF
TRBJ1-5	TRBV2	CASSVSFNQPQHF
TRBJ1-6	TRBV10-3	CAISGDWGDNSPLHF
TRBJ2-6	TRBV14	CASSQDLGSGANVLTF
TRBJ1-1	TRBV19	CASSGAGGITEAFF
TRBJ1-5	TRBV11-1	CASSPRGTGVGEYSNQPQHF
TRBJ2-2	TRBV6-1	CASSDGEATGELFF
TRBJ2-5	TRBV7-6	CASSLWISGGALAPETQYF
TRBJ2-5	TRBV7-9	CAEDTGGQETQYF
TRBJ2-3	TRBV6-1	CASRPREYYSVRTDTQYF
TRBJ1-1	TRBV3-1	CASSHPRGTVDTEAFF
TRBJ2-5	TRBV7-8	CASSSAEGEKTQYF
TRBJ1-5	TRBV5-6	CASSLGQVSQPQHF
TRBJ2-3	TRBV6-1	CASRRDRGIADTQYF
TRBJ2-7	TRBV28	CASSSVTTYEQYF
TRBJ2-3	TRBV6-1	CASSELWGGGTDTQYF
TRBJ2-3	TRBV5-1	CASNRLAGRDRDTQYF
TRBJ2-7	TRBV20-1	CSARDYGGNSYEQYF